The next 13 T cell receptor beta chains were all read from a single sample in a study of early T cells in non-severe SARS-CoV-2 infection. One entry per CDR3 protein results from TCRdb running MiXCR on the 5' RACE reads. There are tens of thousands of distinct CDR3 sequences in the sample; 5.6% occur only once, and approximately 23% lies in the top ten. The sample consisted of whole blood. These receptors were obtained from an adult who was a healthcare worker with PCR-confirmed SARS-CoV-2 infection or an uninfected control (not recorded which).

This clonotype was counted ten times or more. The J gene is TRBJ2-1, the V gene TRBV9, with TRBD2 matching 11 bases. From germline, CDR1 is SGDLS and CDR2 YYNGEE. After removal of 2 bases from V and 10 bases from J, the junction contained 8 bases not matched to a gene. This CDR3 is built from 15 residues. The CDR3 sequence: CASSVNSGRASEQFF. The CDR3 nucleotides read TGTGCCAGCAGCGTCAATAGCGGGAGGGCATCCGAGCAGTTCTTC.

This clonotype was detected many times. The chain uses TRBV7-2 and TRBJ2-1; TRBD2 aligns across 9 bases. From germline, CDR1 is SGHTA and CDR2 FQGNSA. Losses at the gene ends were 1 base for V and 0 bases for J; bases not matched to a gene: 7. CDR3 length: 18 residues. CDR3: CASSLGGLAGNSYNEQFF. The DNA for the CDR3 is TGTGCCAGCAGCTTAGGGGGGCTAGCGGGAAACTCCTACAATGAGCAGTTCTTC.

This clonotype was counted at least ten times. V gene TRBV19 combines with J gene TRBJ2-1; 10 nucleotides match TRBD2. CDR3 size: 16 residues. Germline CDR1 LNHDA, CDR2 SQIVND (reference sequence). The V segment lost 4 bases and the J segment 0 bases; nucleotides outside the gene matches: 3. The DNA for the CDR3 is TGTGCCAGTAGTAGACTAGCGGGCAGCTCCTACAATGAGCAGTTCTTC. This translates into CASSRLAGSSYNEQFF.

By sample share, this clonotype is medium-sized. The chain carries TRBV4-1 and TRBJ2-1; D is perhaps TRBD2 (6 bases). Per the germline V gene, CDR1 is MGHRA and CDR2 is YSYEKL. CDR3 length: 18 amino acids. Trimming took off 0 bases at V and 2 bases at J, with 17 bases between the two ends. The CDR3 region has the DNA TGCGCCAGCAGCCAAGATCTCAGGGCGGGACGGACCTACAATGAGCAGTTCTTC. Its protein is CASSQDLRAGRTYNEQFF.

This clonotype has at least ten counts. The J gene is TRBJ2-3, the V gene TRBV7-2; D is unclear. This CDR3 has 15 residues. The ends were cut back, 1 base at V and 3 bases at J, with 11 bases in the middle. The germline CDR1 and CDR2 sequences are SGHTA and FQGNSA. CDR3 sequence reads: CASSLDGRITDTQYF. The CDR3 DNA reads TGTGCCAGCAGCTTAGATGGACGTATTACAGATACGCAGTATTTT.

This clonotype has ten or more counts. J is TRBJ2-1 and V is TRBV7-9; a weak D match, TRBD2 (5 bases). The germline V and J ends were trimmed by 1 base and 5 bases, with 12 bases remaining between them. The V gene's germline CDR1 is SEHNR and CDR2 FQNEAQ (reference sequence). CDR3 length equals 15 residues. CDR3 amino acids: CASSLVPSSHNEQFF. DNA for the CDR3: TGTGCCAGCAGCTTAGTCCCTAGCAGCCACAATGAGCAGTTCTTC.

This clonotype was picked up many times. DNA for the CDR3: TGTGCCAGCAGTGAAAATGGGGTGAAGAGAGAAAAACTGTTTTTT. Translation gives CASSENGVKREKLFF. The V gene is TRBV2, the J gene TRBJ1-4; D gene uncertain. The germline V and J ends were trimmed by 2 bases and 8 bases, with 15 bases remaining between them. Per the germline V gene, CDR1 is SNHLY and CDR2 is FYNNEI. This CDR3 is 15 amino acids long.

This clonotype came up a few times. The chain employs TRBV4-2 and TRBJ2-1, with 8 bases identical to TRBD2. The germline V gene has CDR1 LGHNA and CDR2 YNFKEQ. The ends lost 3 bases at V and 5 bases at J; junction bases unmatched: 6. This CDR3 contains 15 residues. The CDR3 reads CASSQNGGANNEQFF. CDR3 nucleotides: TGTGCCAGCAGCCAGAACGGGGGGGCTAACAATGAGCAGTTCTTC.

This clonotype was recorded many times. The chain links TRBV20-1 to TRBJ2-7, with 10 bases lining up with TRBD2. The CDR3 length is 13 residues. Losses at the gene ends were 5 bases for V and 6 bases for J; bases not matched to a gene: 7. Germline-derived CDR1 and CDR2 are DFQATT and SNEGSKA (reference sequence). The DNA for the CDR3 is TGCAGTGCTGGAAGCGGGGGGGACCGCGAGCAGTACTTC. It encodes CSAGSGGDREQYF.

The chain uses TRBV12-3 or TRBV12-4 and TRBJ2-6; D uncertain. The ends were cut back, 3 bases at V and 0 bases at J, with 3 bases in the middle. The CDR3 has 14 residues. The CDR3 bases are TGTGCCAGCAGTTTCGACTCTGGGGCCAACGTCCTGACTTTC. Amino acid sequence: CASSFDSGANVLTF.

There are many counts of this clonotype. The rearrangement links TRBV28 to TRBJ2-3; D unclear. V lost 2 bases and J lost 8, with 17 bases in between. Germline-derived CDR1 and CDR2 are MDHEN and SYDVKM. The CDR3 is 15 amino acids. The CDR3 spells CASSLRLDGSGTQYF. DNA of the CDR3: TGTGCCAGCAGTTTACGTCTGGACGGGTCAGGTACGCAGTATTTT.

DNA for the CDR3: TGTGCCAGCAGCCTTCGGACAGATAATTCACCCCTCCACTTT. Translation gives CASSLRTDNSPLHF. The rearrangement uses TRBV12-3 or TRBV12-4 and TRBJ1-6; the D gene is possibly TRBD1 (6 bases). The V gene lost 6 bases and the J gene lost 5 bases, with 11 bases spanning the gap. The CDR3 is 14 amino acids.

This clonotype showed up many times. The chain recombines TRBV12-3 or TRBV12-4 with TRBJ1-6; TRBD1 is a possible D gene (5 bases). CDR3 size: 14 residues. With 10 bases removed from V and 0 bases from J, the gap between germline ends came to 10 bases. CDR3 bases: TGTGCCACGCAGGGAAGCTCCTATAATTCACCCCTCCACTTT. Translated: CATQGSSYNSPLHF.